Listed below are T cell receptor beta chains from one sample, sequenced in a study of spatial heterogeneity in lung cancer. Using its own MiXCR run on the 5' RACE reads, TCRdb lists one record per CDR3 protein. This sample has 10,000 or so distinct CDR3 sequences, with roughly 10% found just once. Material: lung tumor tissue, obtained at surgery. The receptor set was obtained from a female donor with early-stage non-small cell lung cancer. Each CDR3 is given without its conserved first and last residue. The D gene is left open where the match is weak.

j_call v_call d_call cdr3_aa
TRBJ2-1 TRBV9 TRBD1 ASSASAGQEYNEQF
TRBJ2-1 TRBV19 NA ASSITASYNEQF
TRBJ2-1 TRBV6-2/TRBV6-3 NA ASSYLTEPDEQF
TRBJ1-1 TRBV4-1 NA ASSQDVNTEAF
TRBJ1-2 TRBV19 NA ASRTRQDTNGYT
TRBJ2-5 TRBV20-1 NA SALPSAIETQY
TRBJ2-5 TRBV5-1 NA ASSLEGGRETQY
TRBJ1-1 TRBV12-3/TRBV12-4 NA ASRPGTREAF
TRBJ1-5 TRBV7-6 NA ASSLIGERRVGNQPQH
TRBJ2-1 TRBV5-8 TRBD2 ASTLYSSGRRNEQF
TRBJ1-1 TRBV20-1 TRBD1 SAGTVSPTRAF
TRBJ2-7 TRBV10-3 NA AISEQSAGEQY
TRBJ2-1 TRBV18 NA ASSLRGNEQF
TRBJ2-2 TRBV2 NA ASRTTGPNTGELF
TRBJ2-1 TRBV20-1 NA SAAGTTLNEQF
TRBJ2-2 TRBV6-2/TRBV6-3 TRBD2 ASSPFRSGGAGTGELF
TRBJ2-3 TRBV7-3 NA ASSLSGVADTQY
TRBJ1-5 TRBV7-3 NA ASAAGDLQPQH
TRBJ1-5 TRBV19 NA ASTGSSNQPQH
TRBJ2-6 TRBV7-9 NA ASSSAGSGANVLT
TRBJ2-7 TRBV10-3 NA ATKLGPYEQY
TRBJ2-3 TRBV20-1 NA SARRWGNTDTQY
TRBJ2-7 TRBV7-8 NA ASSPRTSGVSYEQY
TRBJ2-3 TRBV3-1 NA ASSQGPLSTDTQY
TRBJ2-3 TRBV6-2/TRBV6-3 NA ASSYPPQGPSTQY
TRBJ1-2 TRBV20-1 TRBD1 SASVGQGGYT
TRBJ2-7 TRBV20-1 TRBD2 SARGLTRYEQY
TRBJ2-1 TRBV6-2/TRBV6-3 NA ASSYSRGPSYNEQF
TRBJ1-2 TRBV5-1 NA ASSLERDYGYT
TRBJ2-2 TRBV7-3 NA ASSLLQAVNTGELF
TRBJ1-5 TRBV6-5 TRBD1 ASSYTGVNQPQH
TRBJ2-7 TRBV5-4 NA ASSLDIGGSYEQY
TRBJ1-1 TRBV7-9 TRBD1 ASSKGQGNTEAF
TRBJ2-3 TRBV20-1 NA SVPLTDTQY
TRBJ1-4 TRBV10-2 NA ASSEERGEKLF
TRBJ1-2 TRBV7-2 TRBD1 ASSYGQGFGGYT
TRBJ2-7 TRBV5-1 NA ASSSLSSYEQY
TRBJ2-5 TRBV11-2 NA ASSLGPTGQETQY
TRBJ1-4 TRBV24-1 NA ATSITGTGNEKLF
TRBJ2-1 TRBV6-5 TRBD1 ASSYSMRGHLEEF
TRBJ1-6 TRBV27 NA ASSLWGQNYNSPLH
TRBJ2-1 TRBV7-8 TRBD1 ASSLGGQGSSYNEQF
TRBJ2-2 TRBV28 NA ASSPVELTGELF
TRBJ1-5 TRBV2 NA ASSDGLQVYNQPQH
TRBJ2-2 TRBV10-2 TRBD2 ASRRTSQGTGELF
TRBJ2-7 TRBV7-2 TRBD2 ASSLAGTSGSPYEQY
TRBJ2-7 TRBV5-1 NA ASSDTLGKLSEQY
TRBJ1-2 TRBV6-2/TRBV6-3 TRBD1 ASSRTGARHGYT
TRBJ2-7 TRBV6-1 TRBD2 ASTHRGSSYEQY
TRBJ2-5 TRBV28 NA ASSELQETQY
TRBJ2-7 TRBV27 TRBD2 ASSGGGPYEQY
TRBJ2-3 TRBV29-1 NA SVEGLTWDTQY
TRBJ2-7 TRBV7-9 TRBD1 ASSSTTYFGQGDYEQY